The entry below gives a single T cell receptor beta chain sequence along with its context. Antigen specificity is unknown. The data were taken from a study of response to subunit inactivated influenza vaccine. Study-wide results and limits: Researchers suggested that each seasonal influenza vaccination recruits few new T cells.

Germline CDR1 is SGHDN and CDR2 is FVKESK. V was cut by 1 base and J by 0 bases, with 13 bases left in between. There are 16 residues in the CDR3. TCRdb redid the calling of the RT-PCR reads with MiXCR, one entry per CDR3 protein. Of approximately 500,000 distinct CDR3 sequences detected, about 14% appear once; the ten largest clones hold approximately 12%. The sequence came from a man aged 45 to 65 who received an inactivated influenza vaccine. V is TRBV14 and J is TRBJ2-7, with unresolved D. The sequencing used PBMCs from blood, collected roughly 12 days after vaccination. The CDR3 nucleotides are TGTGCCAGCAGCCAAGCTTCATATAGGAACTCCTACGAGCAGTACTTC. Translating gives CASSQASYRNSYEQYF.